These T cell receptor beta chains were read from a single sample in a study of blood T cell repertoires in COVID-19. Sequencing was performed with immunoSEQ multiplex PCR; in TCRdb, only in-frame clones are kept and a portion is missing. The table has around 120,000 clones, more than 70% seen once. The sample taken for sequencing was peripheral blood. The receptors shown here come from a human donor in a cohort sampled during active COVID-19. CDR3s include the opening cysteine and the closing phenylalanine or tryptophan. Fields, in order: clone size, J gene, V gene, D gene, CDR3 protein, CDR3 DNA. A D gene is named only where the DNA matches it firmly. Only some rows state a clone size, as once, few, many or a class for expanded clones.

abundance: .; j_gene: TRBJ1-2; v_gene: TRBV19; d_gene: TRBD1; CDR3aa: CASNGVGRGRLDYGYTF; CDR3nt: TGTGCCAGTAACGGAGTGGGCAGGGGGCGCCTTGACTATGGCTACACCTTC
abundance: .; j_gene: TRBJ2-1; v_gene: TRBV9; d_gene: TRBD2; CDR3aa: CASALTTSGSKSYEQFF; CDR3nt: TGTGCCAGCGCCCTAACGACTAGCGGGAGTAAGTCGTATGAGCAGTTCTTC
abundance: .; j_gene: TRBJ2-1; v_gene: TRBV19; d_gene: .; CDR3aa: CASSRVRESYNEQFF; CDR3nt: TGTGCCAGTAGCAGAGTTCGGGAGTCATACAATGAGCAGTTCTTC
abundance: .; j_gene: TRBJ2-1; v_gene: TRBV5-1; d_gene: TRBD2; CDR3aa: CASSPGLADYNEQFF; CDR3nt: TGCGCCAGCAGCCCAGGACTAGCGGACTACAATGAGCAGTTCTTC
abundance: .; j_gene: TRBJ2-1; v_gene: TRBV3-1/TRBV3-2; d_gene: TRBD2; CDR3aa: CASSPGTSGRMNEQFF; CDR3nt: TGTGCCAGCAGCCCAGGGACTAGCGGGAGAATGAATGAGCAGTTCTTC
abundance: .; j_gene: TRBJ2-3; v_gene: TRBV15; d_gene: TRBD2; CDR3aa: CATSSPPGTSVSTDTQYF; CDR3nt: TGTGCCACCAGCAGCCCCCCCGGGACTAGCGTGTCCACAGATACGCAGTATTTT
abundance: .; j_gene: TRBJ2-3; v_gene: TRBV5-6; d_gene: TRBD2; CDR3aa: CASSFGGRDTQYF; CDR3nt: TGTGCCAGCAGCTTCGGCGGGAGAGATACGCAGTATTTT
abundance: .; j_gene: TRBJ1-5; v_gene: TRBV28; d_gene: TRBD1; CDR3aa: CASRMTGVSNQPQHF; CDR3nt: TGTGCCAGCAGGATGACAGGGGTTAGCAATCAGCCCCAGCATTTT
abundance: .; j_gene: TRBJ2-3; v_gene: TRBV11-2; d_gene: TRBD2; CDR3aa: CASRAGASGRDTQYF; CDR3nt: TGTGCCAGCAGAGCTGGGGCTAGCGGACGAGATACGCAGTATTTT
abundance: once; j_gene: TRBJ2-7; v_gene: TRBV4-2; d_gene: .; CDR3aa: CASSQVGETPLKQYF; CDR3nt: TGTGCCAGCAGCCAAGTCGGTGAGACTCCGTTGAAGCAGTACTTC
abundance: once; j_gene: TRBJ2-5; v_gene: TRBV7-2; d_gene: TRBD2; CDR3aa: CASSLTGGWETQYF; CDR3nt: TGTGCCAGCAGCTTAACGGGAGGCTGGGAGACCCAGTACTTC
abundance: .; j_gene: TRBJ2-5; v_gene: TRBV10-3; d_gene: TRBD2; CDR3aa: CAIRKSGTSGQETQYF; CDR3nt: TGTGCCATCAGAAAAAGCGGGACTAGCGGACAAGAGACCCAGTACTTC
abundance: once; j_gene: TRBJ2-7; v_gene: TRBV6-1; d_gene: .; CDR3aa: CASSDRFRDSRRYEQYF; CDR3nt: TGTGCCAGCAGTGATCGATTTCGGGACTCACGAAGATACGAGCAGTACTTC
abundance: .; j_gene: TRBJ1-2; v_gene: TRBV27; d_gene: TRBD1; CDR3aa: CASSLGTGFYGYTF; CDR3nt: TGTGCCAGCAGTTTGGGGACAGGGTTCTATGGCTACACCTTC
abundance: .; j_gene: TRBJ2-1; v_gene: TRBV4-1; d_gene: TRBD2; CDR3aa: CASSQGWTSGDNEQFF; CDR3nt: TGCGCCAGCAGCCAAGGTTGGACTAGCGGGGACAATGAGCAGTTCTTC
abundance: .; j_gene: TRBJ2-3; v_gene: TRBV14; d_gene: TRBD2; CDR3aa: CASSQVPGLAEGYF; CDR3nt: TGTGCCAGCAGCCAGGTCCCGGGACTAGCGGAGGGGTATTTT
abundance: .; j_gene: TRBJ2-3; v_gene: TRBV7-7; d_gene: TRBD2; CDR3aa: CASSASGTSLTDTQYF; CDR3nt: TGTGCTAGCAGCGCCTCCGGGACTAGCCTCACAGATACGCAGTATTTT
abundance: .; j_gene: TRBJ1-1; v_gene: TRBV5-4; d_gene: .; CDR3aa: CASSGGQLAEAFF; CDR3nt: TGTGCCAGCAGCGGAGGACAGCTAGCTGAAGCTTTCTTT
abundance: .; j_gene: TRBJ2-7; v_gene: TRBV6-5; d_gene: .; CDR3aa: CASSYGPGSSYEQYF; CDR3nt: TGTGCCAGCAGTTACGGTCCCGGGAGCTCCTACGAGCAGTACTTC
abundance: .; j_gene: TRBJ1-1; v_gene: TRBV7-9; d_gene: TRBD1; CDR3aa: CASSTTGVTEAFF; CDR3nt: TGTGCCAGCAGCACTACAGGGGTTACTGAAGCTTTCTTT
abundance: .; j_gene: TRBJ2-6; v_gene: TRBV9; d_gene: .; CDR3aa: CASSGTGGLGANVLTF; CDR3nt: TGTGCCAGCAGCGGTACCGGGGGGCTGGGGGCCAACGTCCTGACTTTC
abundance: .; j_gene: TRBJ1-5; v_gene: TRBV21-1; d_gene: .; CDR3aa: CASRLRGLWNSNQPQHF; CDR3nt: TGTGCCAGCAGGTTGAGAGGGTTGTGGAATAGCAATCAGCCCCAGCATTTT
abundance: .; j_gene: TRBJ2-7; v_gene: TRBV28; d_gene: .; CDR3aa: CASSFMTGLWYF; CDR3nt: TGTGCCAGCAGTTTTATGACTGGACTTTGGTACTTC
abundance: .; j_gene: TRBJ2-5; v_gene: TRBV5-1; d_gene: .; CDR3aa: CASSLFLRQETQYF; CDR3nt: TGCGCCAGCAGCTTGTTTCTACGCCAAGAGACCCAGTACTTC
abundance: .; j_gene: TRBJ1-3; v_gene: TRBV18; d_gene: TRBD1; CDR3aa: CASSPPNRGSGNTIYF; CDR3nt: TGTGCCAGCTCACCACCGAACAGGGGCTCTGGAAACACCATATATTTT
abundance: .; j_gene: TRBJ2-3; v_gene: TRBV24-1; d_gene: .; CDR3aa: CATSELRQPSTDTQYF; CDR3nt: TGTGCCACCAGTGAACTAAGGCAACCATCCACAGATACGCAGTATTTT
abundance: once; j_gene: TRBJ2-7; v_gene: TRBV7-2; d_gene: .; CDR3aa: CASSFRDKSYEQYF; CDR3nt: TGTGCCAGCAGCTTTCGGGACAAATCCTACGAGCAGTACTTC
abundance: .; j_gene: TRBJ2-1; v_gene: TRBV5-4; d_gene: .; CDR3aa: CASSLGTMPGNEQFF; CDR3nt: TGTGCCAGCAGCTTGGGGACTATGCCGGGTAATGAGCAGTTCTTC
abundance: .; j_gene: TRBJ1-6; v_gene: TRBV10-1; d_gene: TRBD1; CDR3aa: CASSLLRDRGISSYNSPLHF; CDR3nt: TGCGCCAGCAGCCTCCTCCGGGACAGGGGAATTAGCTCCTATAATTCACCCCTCCACTTT
abundance: .; j_gene: TRBJ2-2; v_gene: TRBV11-3; d_gene: .; CDR3aa: CASSLRQGLAGELFF; CDR3nt: TGTGCCAGCAGCTTACGGCAGGGTTTAGCCGGGGAGCTGTTTTTT
abundance: .; j_gene: TRBJ2-1; v_gene: TRBV5-1; d_gene: TRBD2; CDR3aa: CASSPGLARYNEQFF; CDR3nt: TGCGCCAGCAGCCCGGGACTAGCGCGGTACAATGAGCAGTTCTTC
abundance: .; j_gene: TRBJ1-4; v_gene: TRBV4-1; d_gene: .; CDR3aa: CASSLTSWVAGANEKLFF; CDR3nt: TGCGCCAGCAGCCTGACATCGTGGGTGGCAGGGGCTAATGAAAAACTGTTTTTT
abundance: .; j_gene: TRBJ1-1; v_gene: TRBV11-1; d_gene: .; CDR3aa: CASSLGGENTEAFF; CDR3nt: TGTGCCAGCAGCTTGGGAGGGGAGAACACTGAAGCTTTCTTT
abundance: .; j_gene: TRBJ2-1; v_gene: TRBV18; d_gene: .; CDR3aa: CASSPTRTYNEQFF; CDR3nt: TGTGCCAGCTCACCAACCAGGACCTACAATGAGCAGTTCTTC
abundance: .; j_gene: TRBJ2-3; v_gene: TRBV18; d_gene: TRBD2; CDR3aa: CASSPMAGGDTQYF; CDR3nt: TGTGCCAGCTCACCAATGGCGGGAGGTGATACGCAGTATTTT
abundance: .; j_gene: TRBJ2-7; v_gene: TRBV29-1; d_gene: .; CDR3aa: CSALLGGSGYEQYF; CDR3nt: TGCAGCGCCCTATTAGGGGGAAGTGGCTACGAGCAGTACTTC
abundance: .; j_gene: TRBJ1-6; v_gene: TRBV6-5; d_gene: TRBD1; CDR3aa: CASSTGTGDNSPLHF; CDR3nt: TGTGCCAGCAGTACCGGGACAGGTGATAATTCACCCCTCCACTTT
abundance: .; j_gene: TRBJ2-7; v_gene: TRBV6-6; d_gene: TRBD1; CDR3aa: CASSSGQGGEQYF; CDR3nt: TGTGCCAGCAGTTCGGGACAGGGAGGCGAGCAGTACTTC
abundance: .; j_gene: TRBJ1-6; v_gene: TRBV15; d_gene: .; CDR3aa: CATGRLTGYSPLHF; CDR3nt: TGTGCCACCGGTAGATTAACAGGGTATTCACCCCTCCACTTT
abundance: once; j_gene: TRBJ2-7; v_gene: TRBV6-2/TRBV6-3; d_gene: .; CDR3aa: CASSPGGGYEQYF; CDR3nt: TGTGCCAGCAGTCCGGGTGGAGGCTACGAGCAGTACTTC
abundance: .; j_gene: TRBJ2-1; v_gene: TRBV28; d_gene: TRBD2; CDR3aa: CASSLPGLAGGEQFF; CDR3nt: TGTGCCAGCAGCCTTCCGGGACTAGCGGGGGGGGAGCAGTTCTTC
abundance: .; j_gene: TRBJ2-2; v_gene: TRBV28; d_gene: TRBD2; CDR3aa: CASSLPGGGEPGELFF; CDR3nt: TGTGCCAGCAGTCTCCCCGGGGGAGGGGAGCCCGGGGAGCTGTTTTTT
abundance: .; j_gene: TRBJ1-4; v_gene: TRBV19; d_gene: .; CDR3aa: CASSRRFNEKLFF; CDR3nt: TGTGCCAGTAGTAGGCGGTTTAATGAAAAACTGTTTTTT
abundance: .; j_gene: TRBJ2-3; v_gene: TRBV7-9; d_gene: TRBD1; CDR3aa: CASSDRVLGYADTQYF; CDR3nt: TGTGCCAGCAGCGACAGGGTTTTGGGTTATGCAGATACGCAGTATTTT
abundance: .; j_gene: TRBJ2-3; v_gene: TRBV9; d_gene: .; CDR3aa: CASSVVEGKADTQYF; CDR3nt: TGTGCCAGCAGCGTAGTGGAGGGTAAGGCAGATACGCAGTATTTT
abundance: .; j_gene: TRBJ2-2; v_gene: TRBV5-4; d_gene: .; CDR3aa: CASSALPDTGELFF; CDR3nt: TGTGCCAGCAGCGCCCTCCCAGACACCGGGGAGCTGTTTTTT
abundance: .; j_gene: TRBJ2-3; v_gene: TRBV20-1; d_gene: .; CDR3aa: CSASMVASWSTDTQYF; CDR3nt: TGCAGTGCTAGTATGGTGGCTAGCTGGAGCACAGATACGCAGTATTTT
abundance: .; j_gene: TRBJ2-1; v_gene: TRBV12-2; d_gene: .; CDR3aa: CASRLGPGLPYNEQFF; CDR3nt: TGTGCAAGTCGCTTAGGTCCGGGACTACCTTACAATGAGCAGTTCTTC
abundance: .; j_gene: TRBJ2-5; v_gene: TRBV9; d_gene: TRBD2; CDR3aa: CASSVGGSGISIRSWETQYF; CDR3nt: TGTGCCAGCAGCGTAGGTGGTAGCGGGATCAGCATTCGTAGTTGGGAGACCCAGTACTTC
abundance: .; j_gene: TRBJ2-2; v_gene: TRBV7-5; d_gene: .; CDR3aa: CARSYTGFGELFF; CDR3nt: TGTGCCAGAAGTTATACAGGGTTCGGGGAGCTGTTTTTT
abundance: once; j_gene: TRBJ1-3; v_gene: TRBV27; d_gene: .; CDR3aa: CASSLFAGAGNTIYF; CDR3nt: TGTGCCAGCAGTTTATTTGCAGGGGCTGGAAACACCATATATTTT
abundance: .; j_gene: TRBJ2-5; v_gene: TRBV2; d_gene: TRBD2; CDR3aa: CASSVSGLAQETQYF; CDR3nt: TGTGCCAGCAGTGTTTCGGGACTAGCCCAAGAGACCCAGTACTTC
abundance: .; j_gene: TRBJ1-4; v_gene: TRBV19; d_gene: TRBD1; CDR3aa: CASSLKPGQELQKLFF; CDR3nt: TGTGCCAGTAGTCTAAAGCCGGGACAGGAATTACAAAAACTGTTTTTT
abundance: .; j_gene: TRBJ1-4; v_gene: TRBV25-1; d_gene: .; CDR3aa: CASSDGAAPNEKLFF; CDR3nt: TGTGCCAGCAGTGATGGGGCAGCACCGAATGAAAAACTGTTTTTT
abundance: once; j_gene: TRBJ2-3; v_gene: TRBV2; d_gene: TRBD2; CDR3aa: CASSKGTSGFTDTQYF; CDR3nt: TGTGCCAGCAGTAAGGGGACTAGCGGATTCACAGATACGCAGTATTTT